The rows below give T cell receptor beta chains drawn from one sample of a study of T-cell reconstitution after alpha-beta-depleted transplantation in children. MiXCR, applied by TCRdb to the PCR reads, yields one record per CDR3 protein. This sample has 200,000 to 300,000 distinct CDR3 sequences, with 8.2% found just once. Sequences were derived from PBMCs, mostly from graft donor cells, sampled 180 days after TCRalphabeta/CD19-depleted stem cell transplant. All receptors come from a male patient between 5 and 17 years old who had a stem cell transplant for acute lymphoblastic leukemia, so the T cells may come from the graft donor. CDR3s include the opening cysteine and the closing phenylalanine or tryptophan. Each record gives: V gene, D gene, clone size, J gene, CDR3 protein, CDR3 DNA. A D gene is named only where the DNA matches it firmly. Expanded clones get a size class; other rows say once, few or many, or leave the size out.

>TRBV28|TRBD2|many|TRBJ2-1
CASSQAGVTYNEQFF
TGTGCCAGCAGCCAAGCGGGAGTTACCTACAATGAGCAGTTCTTC
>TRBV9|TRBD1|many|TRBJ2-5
CASSAPRGETQYF
TGTGCCAGCAGCGCCCCCAGGGGGGAGACCCAGTACTTC
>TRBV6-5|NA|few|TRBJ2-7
CASSYFWTDSSYEQYF
TGTGCCAGCAGTTACTTTTGGACAGATAGCTCCTACGAGCAGTACTTC
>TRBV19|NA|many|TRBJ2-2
CASTAVGNTGELFF
TGTGCCAGTACTGCGGTGGGCAACACCGGGGAGCTGTTTTTT
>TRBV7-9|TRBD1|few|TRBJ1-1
CASSSGDRENTEAFF
TGTGCCAGCAGCTCAGGGGACAGGGAGAACACTGAAGCTTTCTTT
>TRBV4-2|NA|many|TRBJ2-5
CASSPEEHRGETQYF
TGTGCCAGCAGCCCCGAGGAACACCGGGGGGAGACCCAGTACTTC
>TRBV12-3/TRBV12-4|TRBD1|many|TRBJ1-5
CASNSGQGKQPQHF
TGTGCCAGCAATTCGGGACAGGGAAAACAGCCCCAGCATTTT
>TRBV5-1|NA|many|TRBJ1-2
CASSSQPRSYSYGYTF
TGCGCCAGCAGCTCGCAACCCCGATCCTACTCCTATGGCTACACCTTC
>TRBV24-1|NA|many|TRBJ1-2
CATSDGERGYTF
TGTGCCACCAGTGATGGGGAGAGGGGCTACACCTTC
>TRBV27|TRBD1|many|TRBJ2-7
CASSLLGTGSYEQYF
TGTGCCAGCAGTCTTCTGGGGACAGGTTCCTACGAGCAGTACTTC
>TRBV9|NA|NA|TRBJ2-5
CASSFRASQDTQYF
TGTGCCAGCAGCTTCAGGGCCTCCCAAGACACCCAGTACTTC
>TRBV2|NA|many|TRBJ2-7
CASREIEEQYF
TGTGCCAGCAGGGAAATAGAGGAGCAGTACTTC
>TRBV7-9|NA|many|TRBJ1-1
CASSFSPGTEAFF
TGTGCCAGCAGCTTTTCCCCGGGCACTGAAGCTTTCTTT
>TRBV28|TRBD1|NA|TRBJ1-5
CASSSTGGANQPQHF
TGTGCCAGCAGCTCCACAGGGGGCGCGAATCAGCCCCAGCATTTT
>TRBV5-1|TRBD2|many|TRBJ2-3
CASSWWTSGTDTQYF
TGCGCCAGCAGCTGGTGGACTAGCGGGACGGATACGCAGTATTTT
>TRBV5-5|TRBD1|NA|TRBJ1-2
CASRTGPNYGYTF
TGTGCCAGCCGGACAGGGCCCAACTATGGCTACACCTTC
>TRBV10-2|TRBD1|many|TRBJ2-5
CASSGALQGRETQYF
TGCGCCAGCAGCGGGGCGTTACAGGGGAGAGAGACCCAGTACTTC
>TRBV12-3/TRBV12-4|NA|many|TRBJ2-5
CASSSRGVETQYF
TGTGCCAGCAGTAGCAGGGGTGTGGAGACCCAGTACTTC
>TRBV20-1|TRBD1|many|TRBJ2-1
CSANAPGTGISNEQFF
TGCAGTGCAAATGCTCCAGGGACAGGGATAAGCAATGAGCAGTTCTTC
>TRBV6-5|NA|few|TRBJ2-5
CASSYRAGIQETQYF
TGTGCCAGCAGTTACAGGGCAGGGATCCAAGAGACCCAGTACTTC
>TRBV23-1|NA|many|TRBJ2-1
CARLPWGRSYNEQFF
TGCGCCAGGCTGCCTTGGGGGAGGAGTTACAATGAGCAGTTCTTC
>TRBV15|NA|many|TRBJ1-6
CATSRVSGAPIGSPLHF
TGTGCCACCAGCAGAGTCTCGGGGGCGCCTATAGGGTCACCCCTCCACTTT
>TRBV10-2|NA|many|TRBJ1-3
CATSGTASSGNTIYF
TGCGCCACCTCCGGGACGGCTAGCTCTGGAAACACCATATATTTT
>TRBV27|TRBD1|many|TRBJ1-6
CASSLSGGGSYNSPLHF
TGTGCCAGCAGTTTGTCAGGGGGAGGTTCCTATAATTCACCCCTCCACTTT
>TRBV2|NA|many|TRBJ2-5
CASSYSGPSYF
TGTGCCAGCAGTTACTCGGGGCCGTCGTACTTC
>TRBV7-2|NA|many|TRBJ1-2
CASSLYNRFLNYGYTF
TGTGCCAGCAGCTTATACAATAGATTTTTAAACTATGGCTACACCTTC